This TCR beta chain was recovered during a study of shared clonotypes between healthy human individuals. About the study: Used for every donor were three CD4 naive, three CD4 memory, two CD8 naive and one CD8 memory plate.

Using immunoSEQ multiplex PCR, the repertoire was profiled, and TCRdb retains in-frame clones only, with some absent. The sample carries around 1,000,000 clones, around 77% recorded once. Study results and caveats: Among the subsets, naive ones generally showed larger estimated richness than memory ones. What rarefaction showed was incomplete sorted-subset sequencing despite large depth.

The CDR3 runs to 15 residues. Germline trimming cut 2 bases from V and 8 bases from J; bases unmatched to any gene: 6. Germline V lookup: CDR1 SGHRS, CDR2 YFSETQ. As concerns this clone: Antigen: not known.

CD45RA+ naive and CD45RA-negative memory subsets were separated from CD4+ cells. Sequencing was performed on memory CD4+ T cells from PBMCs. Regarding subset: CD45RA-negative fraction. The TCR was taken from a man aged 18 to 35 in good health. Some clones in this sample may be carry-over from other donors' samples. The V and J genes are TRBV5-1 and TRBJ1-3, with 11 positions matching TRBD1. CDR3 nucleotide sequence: TGCGCCAGCAGCTTCACGGGGACAGGGGGAGACACCATATATTTT. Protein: CASSFTGTGGDTIYF.